This TCR beta chain was recorded in a study of sequential checkpoint blockade in melanoma. Study as a whole: Maintenance nivolumab came after either treatment sequence.

Treatment denoted: randomized to nivolumab then ipilimumab (arm A) or the reverse (arm B). Live CD3+CD8+ CD19− CD56− cells were sorted from PBMCs. Generated by immunoSEQ multiplex PCR, the TCRdb table keeps only in-frame clones and is missing some. The repertoire has about 13,000 clones, roughly three quarters of them found once; the top ten carry around 50%. The sequence was collected from a human patient with melanoma. Some clones in this sample may be carry-over from other donors' samples. The specimen comprised CD8+ T cells sorted from blood (inferred from file names), sampled from a patient given nivolumab and ipilimumab in sequence.

The CDR3 here is CAIRDRQGAEDTQYF. The CDR3 coding sequence is TGTGCCATCAGGGATCGACAGGGGGCAGAAGATACGCAGTATTTT. This chain joins TRBV10-3 and TRBJ2-3; 10 bases agree with TRBD1. This CDR3 region has 15 residues. From germline, CDR1 is ENHRY and CDR2 SYGVKD. V was pared by 6 bases and J by 5 bases, with 8 bases of the junction left unmatched.